These T cell receptor beta chains were read from a single sample in a study of shared clonotypes between healthy human individuals. The repertoire was sequenced with immunoSEQ multiplex PCR; TCRdb's copy has only in-frame clones and lacks some. The data hold over 1.4 million clones, with roughly 96% observed a single time. Source material: naive CD4+ T cells sorted from blood. The receptors stem from a man under 40 in good health. CDR3s include the opening cysteine and the closing phenylalanine or tryptophan. Fields, in order: CDR3 protein, CDR3 DNA, V gene, D gene, J gene, clone size. D genes are given only for firm matches. Some rows mark clone size as missing; the rest say once, few, many or name a class of expanded clone.

CDR3 protein: CASSFRGINTEAFF
CDR3 DNA: TGTGCCAGCAGTTTCCGGGGGATAAACACTGAAGCTTTCTTT
V gene: TRBV28
D gene: NA
J gene: TRBJ1-1
clone size: NA

CDR3 protein: CASSFRTGVDYEQYF
CDR3 DNA: TGCGCCAGCAGCTTCCGGACAGGGGTCGACTACGAGCAGTACTTC
V gene: TRBV5-1
D gene: TRBD1
J gene: TRBJ2-7
clone size: NA

CDR3 protein: CASSQRRGVTDTQYF
CDR3 DNA: TGTGCCAGCAGCCAACGACGGGGGGTAACGGATACGCAGTATTTT
V gene: TRBV14
D gene: TRBD2
J gene: TRBJ2-3
clone size: NA

CDR3 protein: CASSTAYEQYF
CDR3 DNA: TGCGCCAGCAGCACGGCATACGAGCAGTACTTC
V gene: TRBV5-1
D gene: NA
J gene: TRBJ2-7
clone size: once

CDR3 protein: CASSQIGLAVQETQYF
CDR3 DNA: TGTGCCAGCAGCCAGATCGGACTAGCGGTCCAAGAGACCCAGTACTTC
V gene: TRBV5-8
D gene: TRBD2
J gene: TRBJ2-5
clone size: NA

CDR3 protein: CASSIVQGRNQPQHF
CDR3 DNA: TGTGCCAGTAGTATAGTGCAGGGGAGGAATCAGCCCCAGCATTTT
V gene: TRBV19
D gene: NA
J gene: TRBJ1-5
clone size: NA

CDR3 protein: CASSLVRLERNEQFF
CDR3 DNA: TGTGCCAGCAGCTTAGTGAGACTAGAGAGGAATGAGCAGTTCTTC
V gene: TRBV7-6
D gene: NA
J gene: TRBJ2-1
clone size: NA

CDR3 protein: CASSLAGEAFF
CDR3 DNA: TGTGCCAGCAGCTTAGCCGGGGAAGCTTTCTTT
V gene: TRBV7-9
D gene: NA
J gene: TRBJ1-1
clone size: NA

CDR3 protein: CASSPPTGYEQYF
CDR3 DNA: TGTGCCAGCTCACCACCTACAGGTTACGAGCAGTACTTC
V gene: TRBV18
D gene: NA
J gene: TRBJ2-7
clone size: NA

CDR3 protein: CASRTSGSPDTQYF
CDR3 DNA: TGTGCCAGCAGGACTAGCGGGAGCCCAGATACGCAGTATTTT
V gene: TRBV6-1
D gene: TRBD2
J gene: TRBJ2-3
clone size: NA

CDR3 protein: CASSSEGWGNQPQHF
CDR3 DNA: TGTGCCAGCAGCTCCGAGGGGTGGGGCAATCAGCCCCAGCATTTT
V gene: TRBV5-5
D gene: NA
J gene: TRBJ1-5
clone size: NA

CDR3 protein: CATSRGSFIDEQFF
CDR3 DNA: TGTGCCACCAGTAGGGGATCTTTCATCGATGAGCAGTTCTTC
V gene: TRBV28
D gene: NA
J gene: TRBJ2-1
clone size: NA

CDR3 protein: CASSHGRDSYNEQFF
CDR3 DNA: TGTGCCAGCAGTCACGGGAGGGACTCCTACAATGAGCAGTTCTTC
V gene: TRBV2
D gene: TRBD2
J gene: TRBJ2-1
clone size: once

CDR3 protein: CASSTGGLPRMNEQFF
CDR3 DNA: TGTGCCAGCAGCACAGGGGGCCTCCCCCGGATGAATGAGCAGTTCTTC
V gene: TRBV7-3
D gene: TRBD1
J gene: TRBJ2-1
clone size: NA

CDR3 protein: CAWSMGIIRRDTEAFF
CDR3 DNA: TGTGCCTGGAGTATGGGGATCATACGTCGGGACACTGAAGCTTTCTTT
V gene: TRBV30
D gene: NA
J gene: TRBJ1-1
clone size: NA

CDR3 protein: CASSPSGGGQPQHF
CDR3 DNA: TGTGCCAGCTCACCCTCAGGTGGGGGTCAGCCCCAGCATTTT
V gene: TRBV18
D gene: NA
J gene: TRBJ1-5
clone size: NA

CDR3 protein: CAWSTVGEDESNQPQHF
CDR3 DNA: TGTGCCTGGAGCACCGTGGGAGAAGACGAAAGCAATCAGCCCCAGCATTTT
V gene: TRBV30
D gene: NA
J gene: TRBJ1-5
clone size: NA

CDR3 protein: CSVEEVRGRETQYF
CDR3 DNA: TGCAGCGTTGAAGAAGTCAGGGGCCGGGAGACCCAGTACTTC
V gene: TRBV29-1
D gene: NA
J gene: TRBJ2-5
clone size: once

CDR3 protein: CASSEWTQNTGELFF
CDR3 DNA: TGCGCCAGCAGCGAGTGGACTCAGAACACCGGGGAGCTGTTTTTT
V gene: TRBV10-1
D gene: NA
J gene: TRBJ2-2
clone size: NA

CDR3 protein: CASSLAPNPGGHTGELFF
CDR3 DNA: TGCGCCAGCAGCTTGGCTCCCAATCCCGGGGGCCACACCGGGGAGCTGTTTTTT
V gene: TRBV5-1
D gene: NA
J gene: TRBJ2-2
clone size: NA

CDR3 protein: CASSFAGGSTDTQYF
CDR3 DNA: TGCGCCAGCAGCTTCGCGGGAGGCTCCACAGATACGCAGTATTTT
V gene: TRBV5-1
D gene: TRBD2
J gene: TRBJ2-3
clone size: NA

CDR3 protein: CASSLLGGGYNEQFF
CDR3 DNA: TGTGCCAGCAGCTTATTAGGCGGGGGTTACAATGAGCAGTTCTTC
V gene: TRBV7-6
D gene: TRBD2
J gene: TRBJ2-1
clone size: NA

CDR3 protein: CASSPQSSFEETQYF
CDR3 DNA: TGTGCCAGCAGCCCGCAATCAAGTTTCGAAGAGACCCAGTACTTC
V gene: TRBV7-3
D gene: NA
J gene: TRBJ2-5
clone size: NA

CDR3 protein: CASRHRDGNTIYF
CDR3 DNA: TGTGCCAGCCGCCACAGGGATGGGAACACCATATATTTT
V gene: TRBV6-5
D gene: NA
J gene: TRBJ1-3
clone size: NA

CDR3 protein: CASSSDSFGEQFF
CDR3 DNA: TGCGCCAGCAGTTCCGACTCCTTTGGTGAGCAGTTCTTC
V gene: TRBV5-1
D gene: NA
J gene: TRBJ2-1
clone size: NA

CDR3 protein: CASSLAGVGDTQYF
CDR3 DNA: TGCGCCAGCAGCCTAGCGGGAGTAGGAGATACGCAGTATTTT
V gene: TRBV5-1
D gene: TRBD2
J gene: TRBJ2-3
clone size: NA

CDR3 protein: CASSELGVQPQHF
CDR3 DNA: TGCGCCAGCAGTGAGTTGGGGGTTCAGCCCCAGCATTTT
V gene: TRBV10-2
D gene: NA
J gene: TRBJ1-5
clone size: NA

CDR3 protein: CASSPSMGGSEDTQYF
CDR3 DNA: TGTGCCAGCTCACCCTCGATGGGGGGATCGGAAGATACGCAGTATTTT
V gene: TRBV18
D gene: NA
J gene: TRBJ2-3
clone size: NA

CDR3 protein: CASTTDRARNQPQHF
CDR3 DNA: TGTGCCAGCACCACGGACAGGGCTCGCAATCAGCCCCAGCATTTT
V gene: TRBV2
D gene: TRBD1
J gene: TRBJ1-5
clone size: once

CDR3 protein: CASSHLGYEQYF
CDR3 DNA: TGTGCCAGCAGCCACCTGGGGTACGAGCAGTACTTC
V gene: TRBV7-2
D gene: NA
J gene: TRBJ2-7
clone size: NA

CDR3 protein: CASSRLAGVNTGELFF
CDR3 DNA: TGTGCCAGTAGTAGACTAGCGGGGGTGAACACCGGGGAGCTGTTTTTT
V gene: TRBV19
D gene: TRBD2
J gene: TRBJ2-2
clone size: NA

CDR3 protein: CASSEVINTYEQYF
CDR3 DNA: TGTGCCAGCAGTGAAGTAATTAATACCTACGAGCAGTACTTC
V gene: TRBV25-1
D gene: NA
J gene: TRBJ2-7
clone size: NA